Presented here are 30 T cell receptor beta chains from one specimen sequenced in a study of T cell responses to AZD1222 COVID-19 vaccine. The protocol was immunoSEQ multiplex PCR, while the TCRdb copy is restricted to in-frame clones and leaves out a portion. The sample shows approximately 150,000 clones, around 90% of them seen only once. The sequencing here drew on peripheral blood, taken on day 0 of AZD1222 vaccination. These receptors originate from an adult in good health.

This rearrangement joins TRBV7-2 to TRBJ1-1, with D unclear. The V end was cut by 5 bases, the J end by 8 bases, with 15 bases between. CDR1 and CDR2 from the germline V gene are SGHTA and FQGNSA. This CDR3 region has 13 residues. CDR3 region: CASSPVGLLEAFF. The CDR3 coding sequence is TGTGCCAGCAGCCCAGTAGGGCTATTGGAAGCTTTCTTT.

The rearrangement uses TRBV2 and TRBJ2-7; 7 positions agree with TRBD1. Germline CDR1 is SNHLY and CDR2 is FYNNEI. J gave up 2 bases and V 7 bases, and 5 bases lay outside the gene matches. The CDR3 contains 13 residues. The CDR3 protein is CASNRDSTYEQYF. The DNA for the CDR3 is TGTGCCAGCAACCGGGACAGCACCTACGAGCAGTACTTC.

The gene calls are TRBV3-1 (or the pseudogene TRBV3-2) and TRBJ2-6; no clear D gene. Trimming cost V 0 bases and J 0 bases, with 9 bases left between them. Germline assignment: CDR1 LGHDT and CDR2 YNNKEL (reference sequence). This CDR3 has 17 residues. The CDR3 reads CASSQEGRFSGANVLTF. The CDR3 region has the DNA TGTGCCAGCAGCCAAGAAGGGCGTTTCTCTGGGGCCAACGTCCTGACTTTC.

This chain connects TRBV7-2 to TRBJ2-1, with TRBD2 matching 9 bases. V was pared by 3 bases and J by 4 bases, with 4 bases of the junction left unmatched. Germline V CDR1 and CDR2: SGHTA, FQGNSA. The length of the CDR3 is 15 residues. CDR3 DNA: TGTGCCAGCAGCTTGGCTAGCGGGGAATACAATGAGCAGTTCTTC. This gives the protein CASSLASGEYNEQFF.

This chain connects TRBV5-1 to TRBJ2-5, with a possible D match to TRBD2 (5 bases). Germline V lookup: CDR1 SGHRS, CDR2 YFSETQ. The length of the CDR3 is 15 residues. V was pared by 2 bases and J by 2 bases, with 13 bases between. The CDR3 DNA follows: TGCGCCAGCAGCTTATTTTCGGGAACACAAGAGACCCAGTACTTC. Translating gives CASSLFSGTQETQYF.

This clone came up a few times. The chain recombines TRBV19 with TRBJ1-2; possible D gene TRBD1, 5 bases. V lost 5 bases and J lost 6, with 16 bases in between. In germline, CDR1 is LNHDA, CDR2 SQIVND (reference sequence). The CDR3 runs to 14 residues. This CDR3 reads CASSAPGPGDGYTF. The CDR3 region has the DNA TGTGCCAGTAGTGCCCCGGGTCCGGGGGATGGCTACACCTTC.

V gene TRBV27 combines with J gene TRBJ1-2; 7 bases are shared with TRBD1. Trimming cost V 6 bases and J 5 bases; bases outside gene matches: 6. This CDR3 is 13 amino acids long. From germline, CDR1 is MNHEY and CDR2 SMNVEV (reference sequence). The CDR3 loop reads CASSPGTVYGYTF. The CDR3 nucleotides read TGTGCCAGCAGCCCGGGGACAGTTTATGGCTACACCTTC.

Only a few counts were recorded for this clone. This chain uses TRBV10-2 with TRBJ2-1, with D possibly matching TRBD1 (6 bases). Germline assignment: CDR1 WSHSY and CDR2 SAAADI. The CDR3 has 17 residues. Trimming took 0 bases from V and 5 from J, leaving 17 bases between them. In DNA, the CDR3 is TGCGCCAGCAGTGAGTCGGGGGTACAGGGTCTCAACAATGAGCAGTTCTTC. Translation: CASSESGVQGLNNEQFF.

The chain joins TRBV5-1 to TRBJ1-2; D may be TRBD1 (5 bases). V was cut by 5 bases and J by 6 bases, with 11 bases left in between. Germline CDR1 and CDR2: SGHRS and YFSETQ. The CDR3 sequence is 12 residues long. The CDR3 protein is CASSKTADGYTF. The CDR3, as DNA: TGCGCCAGCAGTAAGACAGCCGATGGCTACACCTTC.

The CDR3 DNA is TGTGCCAGCAGCTTTTCCTACAATCAGCCCCAGCATTTT. Residues: CASSFSYNQPQHF. The gene calls are TRBV11-2 and TRBJ1-5; D ambiguous. The CDR3 has 13 amino acids. Trimming left V 3 bases short and J 3 bases short, with 6 bases between. Germline values: CDR1 SGHAT, CDR2 FQNNGV.

The J gene is TRBJ1-5, the V gene TRBV6-2 or TRBV6-3; D perhaps matches TRBD1 (6 bases). The germline V gene has CDR1 MNHEY and CDR2 SVGEGT. Deletions cut 4 bases from V and 8 bases from J, with 24 bases between. The CDR3 runs 17 residues. CDR3 sequence reads: CASSSPLQGLVQEPQHF. In DNA form, the CDR3 reads TGTGCCAGCAGTTCACCGCTACAGGGTCTGGTCCAGGAGCCCCAGCATTTT.

V usage is TRBV6-5 and J usage is TRBJ2-7; D ambiguous. V was clipped by 5 bases and J by 2 bases, with 16 bases between them. The CDR3 spans 15 residues. Germline-derived CDR1 and CDR2 are MNHEY and SVGAGI. In DNA form, the CDR3 reads TGTGCCAGCAGTATCGGACCCAATGAAGCCTACGAGCAGTACTTC. Its translation: CASSIGPNEAYEQYF.

This rearrangement joins TRBV19 to TRBJ1-1; D is uncertain. Looked up from germline, CDR1 is LNHDA and CDR2 is SQIVND (reference sequence). CDR3 length: 16 residues. V was trimmed by 3 bases and J by 4 bases, leaving 18 bases between them. Here the CDR3 DNA reads TGTGCCAGTAGTATGGGTATTGGTAGGGTTGGCACTGAAGCTTTCTTT. Translated: CASSMGIGRVGTEAFF.

The chain is built from TRBV2 and TRBJ1-1; no reliable D call. Per the germline V gene, CDR1 is SNHLY and CDR2 is FYNNEI. This CDR3 has 12 amino acids. Between the trimmed V and J ends, which lost 3 bases and 4 bases, there was a span of 6 bases. CDR3 in amino acids: CASSEEFTEAFF. CDR3 nucleotide sequence: TGTGCCAGCAGTGAGGAGTTCACTGAAGCTTTCTTT.

The gene calls are TRBV6-5 and TRBJ2-4; TRBD2 might be the D (5 bases). V lost 6 bases and J 9 bases, leaving 9 bases between the germline ends. Germline V gene data show CDR1 as MNHEY and CDR2 as SVGAGI. This CDR3 comprises 11 residues. The CDR3 here is CASSDYSIQYF. The CDR3 coding sequence is TGTGCCAGCAGCGACTACAGCATTCAGTACTTC.

Points on this clone: An end of the junction differs from the germline gene, which may be a read error. This sequence joins TRBV4-1 and TRBJ1-4; TRBD1 is a possible D gene (5 bases). Germline V gives CDR1 MGHRA, CDR2 YSYEKL. The CDR3 has 14 amino acids. This chain's CDR3 is CASRQDIGRGKLFF. The CDR3 DNA follows: TGCGCCAGCAGACAAGATATCGGGAGGGGAAAACTGTTTTTT.

The chain uses TRBV7-8 and TRBJ2-2; possibly TRBD1 for D (6 bases). Germline V gene data show CDR1 as SGHVS and CDR2 as FQNEAQ. V dropped 5 bases and J dropped 7 bases, with 17 bases sitting between them. The CDR3 has 15 residues. The CDR3, as DNA: TGTGCCAGCAGCATCCGGACAGCGGTCGACGGGGAGCTGTTTTTT. Protein: CASSIRTAVDGELFF.

The chain links TRBV4-2 to TRBJ1-6; D is possibly TRBD1 (5 bases). CDR1 LGHNA and CDR2 YNFKEQ come from the germline V gene. The CDR3 sequence is 14 residues long. Trimming stripped 4 bases from V and 11 bases from J, with 15 bases between. The CDR3 DNA reads TGTGCCAGCAGCCGGGGTGGGGCGCGAACACCCCTCCACTTT. Translating gives CASSRGGARTPLHF.

The rearrangement links TRBV30 to TRBJ1-5; D unresolved. The ends were cut back, 1 base at V and 3 bases at J, with 7 bases in the middle. Germline loops: CDR1 GTSNPN, CDR2 SVGIG (reference sequence). The CDR3 has 13 amino acids. The CDR3 region is CAWSAGYNQPQHF. Here the CDR3 DNA reads TGTGCCTGGAGTGCGGGCTACAATCAGCCCCAGCATTTT.

V usage is TRBV5-1 and J usage is TRBJ1-2; D is ambiguous. Germline lookup yields CDR1 SGHRS and CDR2 YFSETQ. V lost 0 bases, J lost 8 bases, and 14 bases lay in between. The CDR3 has 14 amino acids. The CDR3 DNA reads as TGCGCCAGCAGCTTGGAGTCTGAGCGAACCGGCTACACCTTC. It specifies CASSLESERTGYTF.

The CDR3 DNA reads TGTGCCAGTAGTACTGGACAGGGGGCTTACGAGCAGTACTTC. Encoded protein: CASSTGQGAYEQYF. The rearrangement links TRBV19 to TRBJ2-7, with TRBD1 matching over 11 bases. Germline CDR1 and CDR2: LNHDA and SQIVND (reference sequence). CDR3 size: 14 residues. The V and J ends lost 4 bases and 4 bases, in that order; junction bases with no gene match: 3.

This chain connects TRBV7-9 to TRBJ2-1; perhaps D is TRBD1 or TRBD2 (5 bases each). Trimming stripped 5 bases from V and 6 bases from J, with 17 bases between. The CDR3 spans 15 residues. CDR1 and CDR2 from the germline V gene are SEHNR and FQNEAQ (reference sequence). The CDR3 region is CASSGTRDQRNEQFF. CDR3 bases: TGTGCCAGCAGCGGGACGAGGGACCAGCGCAATGAGCAGTTCTTC.

This clone was recorded only once. J is TRBJ2-2 and V is TRBV5-4; TRBD2 is a possible D gene (5 bases). V was trimmed by 5 bases and J by 7 bases, leaving 9 bases between them. In germline, CDR1 is SGHNT, CDR2 YYREEE (reference sequence). This CDR3 contains 12 residues. In DNA form, the CDR3 reads TGTGCCAGCAGAAGCCGGGGCGGGGAGCTGTTTTTT. As protein: CASRSRGGELFF.

The gene calls are TRBV9 and TRBJ1-3; the match to TRBD1 covers 7 bases. V was pared by 3 bases and J by 0 bases, with 9 bases of the junction left unmatched. CDR1 SGDLS and CDR2 YYNGEE come from the germline V gene. This CDR3 has 17 residues. DNA of the CDR3: TGTGCCAGCAGCGGGGCCGGGACAGTCATCTCTGGAAACACCATATATTTT. This encodes CASSGAGTVISGNTIYF.

This chain connects TRBV7-3 to TRBJ2-1; 9 positions agree with TRBD2. The length of the CDR3 is 16 residues. Germline CDR1 SGHTA, CDR2 FQGTGA. V was clipped by 5 bases and J by 4 bases; unmatched bases: 9. CDR3 nucleotides: TGTGCCAGCAGCCTCCAAGCGGGAGGAGGGTACAATGAGCAGTTCTTC. Translated, it gives CASSLQAGGGYNEQFF.

This chain links TRBV5-1 with TRBJ1-6, with D possibly TRBD1 on 6 matching bases. The germline gives CDR1 SGHRS, CDR2 YFSETQ. Trimming removed 2 bases at V and 6 bases at J, with 9 bases between. This CDR3 region has 14 residues. The CDR3 protein is CASSFRGGNSPLHF. CDR3 DNA: TGCGCCAGCAGCTTCAGGGGAGGTAATTCACCCCTCCACTTT.

The V and J genes are TRBV19 and TRBJ2-3; 14 bases fit TRBD2. Trimming removed 5 bases from V and 6 bases from J; junction bases left unmatched: 1. CDR1 and CDR2 (germline): LNHDA, SQIVND (reference sequence). The CDR3 contains 14 residues. The CDR3 nucleotides are TGTGCCAGTAGTCGGACTAGCGGGAGGGATACGCAGTATTTT. This sequence encodes CASSRTSGRDTQYF.

This clone was recorded a few times. The rearrangement links TRBV4-2 to TRBJ2-1; 9 nucleotides match TRBD2. CDR3 length: 17 residues. The germline V gene encodes CDR1 LGHNA and CDR2 YNFKEQ. Losses at the gene ends were 0 bases for V and 5 bases for J; bases not matched to a gene: 8. The CDR3 nucleotides are TGTGCCAGCAGCCAAGAATATTTGGCGGGGGGGAACAATGAGCAGTTCTTC. This translates into CASSQEYLAGGNNEQFF.

The CDR3 bases are TGTGCCAGCAGCACGGACAGGGGAGGAGAATGGTCACCCCTCCACTTT. It translates to CASSTDRGGEWSPLHF. The chain has TRBV9 and TRBJ1-6; 9 positions agree with TRBD1. There are 16 residues in the CDR3. Trimming removed 4 bases from V and 10 bases from J; junction bases left unmatched: 12. From germline, CDR1 is SGDLS and CDR2 YYNGEE.

The chain carries TRBV7-9 and TRBJ1-5, with unresolved D. V lost 2 bases, J lost 12 bases, and 14 bases lay in between. Germline V lookup: CDR1 SEHNR, CDR2 FQNEAQ (reference sequence). This CDR3 spans 13 amino acids. The CDR3 DNA reads as TGTGCCAGCAGCTTAAGAGAAGGACGAGTCCAGCATTTT. This translates into CASSLREGRVQHF.